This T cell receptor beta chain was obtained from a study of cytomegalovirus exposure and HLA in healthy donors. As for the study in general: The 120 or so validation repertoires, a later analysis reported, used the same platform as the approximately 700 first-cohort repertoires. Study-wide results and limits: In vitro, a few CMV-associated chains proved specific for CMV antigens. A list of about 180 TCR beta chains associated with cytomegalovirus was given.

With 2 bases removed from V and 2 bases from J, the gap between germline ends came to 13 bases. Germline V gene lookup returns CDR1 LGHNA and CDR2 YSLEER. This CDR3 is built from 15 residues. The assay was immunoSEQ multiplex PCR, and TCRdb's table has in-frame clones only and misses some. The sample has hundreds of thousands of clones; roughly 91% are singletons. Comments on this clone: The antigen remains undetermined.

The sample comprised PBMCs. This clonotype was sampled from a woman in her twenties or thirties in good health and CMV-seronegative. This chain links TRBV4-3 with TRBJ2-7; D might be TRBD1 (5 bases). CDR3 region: CASSQYEGATYEQYF. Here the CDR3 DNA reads TGCGCCAGCAGCCAATACGAAGGGGCGACCTACGAGCAGTACTTC.